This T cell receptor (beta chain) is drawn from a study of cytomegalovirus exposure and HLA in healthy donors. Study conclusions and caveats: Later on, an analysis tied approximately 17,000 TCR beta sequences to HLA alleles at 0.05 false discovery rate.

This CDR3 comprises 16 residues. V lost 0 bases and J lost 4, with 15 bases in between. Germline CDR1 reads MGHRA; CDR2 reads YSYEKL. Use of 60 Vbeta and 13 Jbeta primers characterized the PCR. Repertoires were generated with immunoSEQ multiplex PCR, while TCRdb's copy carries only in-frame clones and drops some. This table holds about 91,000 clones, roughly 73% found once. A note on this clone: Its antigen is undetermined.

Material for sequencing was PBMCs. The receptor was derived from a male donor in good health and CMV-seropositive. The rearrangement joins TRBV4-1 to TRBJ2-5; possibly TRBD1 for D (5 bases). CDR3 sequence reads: CASSQEGPVRVETQYF. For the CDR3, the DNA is TGCGCCAGCAGCCAAGAGGGGCCGGTAAGAGTAGAGACCCAGTACTTC.